The T cell receptor beta chain under discussion was sequenced for a study of Ad26.COV2.S vaccination and SARS-CoV-2 variants. The overall study: Enrolled in COV1001, the donor was in the Ad26.COV2.S trial arm, which received the vaccine. Overall study results and limits: The placebo group had lower spike-specific TCR breadth than the vaccine recipients did.

Treatment denoted: around 19 received Ad26.COV2.S at low or high dose, single or two shots; about 5 received placebo; per-sample allocation not given. Samples were taken on day 63 after the first vaccine or placebo injection. The donor's status was that of an adult aged 18-55 years in Boston. Its platform was an Ad26 vector, and its expressed antigen was Wuhan-strain SARS-CoV-2 spike. Worth noting for this clone: Its target is unknown.

Generated by immunoSEQ multiplex PCR, the TCRdb table keeps only in-frame clones and is missing some. The sample yields some 480,000 clones, 87% seen once. CDR3 length: 15 amino acids. With 3 bases removed from V and 0 bases from J, the gap between germline ends came to 12 bases. From germline, CDR1 is DFQATT and CDR2 SNEGSKA (reference sequence). The sequence came from a person between 18 and 65 years old who received the Ad26.COV2.S COVID-19 vaccine or a placebo. The V and J genes are TRBV20-1 and TRBJ2-1; D call uncertain. Here the sequenced sample was peripheral blood, taken in a trial of Ad26.COV2.S vaccine versus placebo. CDR3 in DNA: TGCAGTGCTAGTGGGCGGACCTTCTCCTACAATGAGCAGTTCTTC. This encodes CSASGRTFSYNEQFF.